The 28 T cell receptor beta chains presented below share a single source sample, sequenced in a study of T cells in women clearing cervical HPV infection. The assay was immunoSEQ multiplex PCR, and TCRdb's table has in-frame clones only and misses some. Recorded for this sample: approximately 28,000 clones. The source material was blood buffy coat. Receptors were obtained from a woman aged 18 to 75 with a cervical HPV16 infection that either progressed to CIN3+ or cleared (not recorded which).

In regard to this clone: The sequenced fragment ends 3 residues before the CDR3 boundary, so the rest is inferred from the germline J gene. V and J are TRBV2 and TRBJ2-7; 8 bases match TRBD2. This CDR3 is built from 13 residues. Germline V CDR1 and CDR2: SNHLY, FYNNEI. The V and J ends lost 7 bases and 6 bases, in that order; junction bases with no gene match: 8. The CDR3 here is CASTDGGASEQYF. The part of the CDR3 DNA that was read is TGTGCCAGCACCGACGGGGGGGCCAGCGAG.

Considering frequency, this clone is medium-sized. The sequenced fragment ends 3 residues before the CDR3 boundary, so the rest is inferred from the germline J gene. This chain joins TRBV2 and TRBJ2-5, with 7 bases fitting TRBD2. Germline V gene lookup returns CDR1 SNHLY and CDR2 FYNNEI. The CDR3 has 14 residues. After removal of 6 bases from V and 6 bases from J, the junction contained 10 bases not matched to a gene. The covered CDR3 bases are TGTGCCAGCAGAGAGACTAGCATCGGAAAGACC. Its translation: CASRETSIGKT. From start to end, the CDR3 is CASRETSIGKTQYF.

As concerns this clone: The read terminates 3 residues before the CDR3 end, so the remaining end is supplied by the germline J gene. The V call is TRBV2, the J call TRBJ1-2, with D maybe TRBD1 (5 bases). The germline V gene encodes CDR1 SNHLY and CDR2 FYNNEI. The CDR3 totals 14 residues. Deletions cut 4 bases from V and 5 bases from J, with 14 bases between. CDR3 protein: CASSGQIRGYGYTF. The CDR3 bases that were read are TGTGCCAGCAGTGGACAGATCCGGGGGTATGGC.

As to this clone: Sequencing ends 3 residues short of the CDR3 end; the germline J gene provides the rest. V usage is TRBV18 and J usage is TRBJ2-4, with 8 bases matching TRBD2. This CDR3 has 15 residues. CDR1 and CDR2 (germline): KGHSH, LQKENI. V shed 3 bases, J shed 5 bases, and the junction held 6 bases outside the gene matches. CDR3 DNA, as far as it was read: TGTGCCAGCTCACCCAATAGCGGGGCAGAAAACATT. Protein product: CASSPNSGAENI. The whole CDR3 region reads CASSPNSGAENIQYF.

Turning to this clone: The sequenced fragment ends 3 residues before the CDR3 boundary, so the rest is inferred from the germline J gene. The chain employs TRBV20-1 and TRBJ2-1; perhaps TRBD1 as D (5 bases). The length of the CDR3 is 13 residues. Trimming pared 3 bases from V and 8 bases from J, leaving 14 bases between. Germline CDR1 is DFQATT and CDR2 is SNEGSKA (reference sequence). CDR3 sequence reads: CSASDLEGDEQFF. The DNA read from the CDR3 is TGCAGTGCTAGTGACTTGGAAGGGGATGAG.

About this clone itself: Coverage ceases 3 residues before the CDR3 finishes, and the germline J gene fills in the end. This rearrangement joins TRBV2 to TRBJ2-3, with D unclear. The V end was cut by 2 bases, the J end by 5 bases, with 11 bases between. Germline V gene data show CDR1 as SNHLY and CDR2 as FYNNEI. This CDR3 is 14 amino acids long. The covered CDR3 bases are TGTGCCAGCAGTGAAATAGCCATGGGAGATACG. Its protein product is CASSEIAMGDT. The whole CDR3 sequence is CASSEIAMGDTQYF. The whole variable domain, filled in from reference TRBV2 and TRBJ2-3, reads EPEVTQTPSHQVTQMGQEVILRCVPISNHLYFYWYRQILGQKVEFLVSFYNNEISEKSEIFDDQFSVERPDGSNFTLKIRSTKLEDSAMYFCASSEIAMGDTQYFGPGTRLTVL.

The CDR3 reads CASSLGGAGANVLTF. The part of the CDR3 DNA that was read is TGCGCCAGCAGCTTGGGCGGGGCTGGGGCCAACGTC. V is TRBV5-1 and J is TRBJ2-6; TRBD2 is a possible D gene (6 bases). The CDR3 is cut off 3 residues early in the read; its end comes from the germline J gene. The germline gives CDR1 SGHRS, CDR2 YFSETQ. Trimming removed 0 bases from V and 2 bases from J, with 6 bases in between. There are 15 residues in the CDR3.

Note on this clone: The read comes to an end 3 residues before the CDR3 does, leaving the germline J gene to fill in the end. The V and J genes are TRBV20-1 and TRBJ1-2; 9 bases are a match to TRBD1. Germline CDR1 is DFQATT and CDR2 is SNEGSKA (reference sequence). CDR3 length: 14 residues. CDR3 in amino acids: CSAGGTGPSYDYTF. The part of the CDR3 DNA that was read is TGCAGTGCTGGTGGGACAGGGCCCAGCTACGAC.

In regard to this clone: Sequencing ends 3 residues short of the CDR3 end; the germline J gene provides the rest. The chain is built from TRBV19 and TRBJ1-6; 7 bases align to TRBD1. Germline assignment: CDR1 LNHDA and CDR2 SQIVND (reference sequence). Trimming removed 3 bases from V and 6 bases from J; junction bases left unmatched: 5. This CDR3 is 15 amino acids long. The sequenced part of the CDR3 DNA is TGTGCCAGTAGTATGGTCTGGACAGGTAATTCACCC. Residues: CASSMVWTGNSP. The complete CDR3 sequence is CASSMVWTGNSPLHF.

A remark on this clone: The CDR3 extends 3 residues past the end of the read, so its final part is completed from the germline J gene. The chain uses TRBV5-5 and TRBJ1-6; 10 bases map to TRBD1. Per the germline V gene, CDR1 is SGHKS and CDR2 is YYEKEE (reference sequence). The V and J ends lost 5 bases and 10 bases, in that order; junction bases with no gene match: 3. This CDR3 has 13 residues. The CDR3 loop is CASRGTGDSPLHF. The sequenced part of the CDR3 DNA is TGTGCCAGCAGAGGGACAGGGGACTCACCC.

The CDR3 reads CASSEQAYEQYF. CDR3 bases read: TGTGCCAGCAGTGAGCAGGCCTACGAG. The chain joins TRBV2 to TRBJ2-7; D not resolved. The CDR3 end lies 3 residues beyond the end of the read and is filled in from the germline J gene. The V end lost 3 bases, the J end lost 2 bases, and 5 bases lay between the germline ends. CDR3 length equals 12 residues. Per germline, CDR1 SNHLY and CDR2 FYNNEI.

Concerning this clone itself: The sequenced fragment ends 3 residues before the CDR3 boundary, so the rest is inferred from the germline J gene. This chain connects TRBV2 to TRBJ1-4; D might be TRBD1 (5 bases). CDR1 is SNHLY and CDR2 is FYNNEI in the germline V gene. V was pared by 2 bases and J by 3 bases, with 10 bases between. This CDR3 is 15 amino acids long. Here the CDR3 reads CASSERGLANEKLFF. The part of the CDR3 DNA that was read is TGTGCCAGCAGTGAAAGGGGCCTGGCTAATGAAAAA.

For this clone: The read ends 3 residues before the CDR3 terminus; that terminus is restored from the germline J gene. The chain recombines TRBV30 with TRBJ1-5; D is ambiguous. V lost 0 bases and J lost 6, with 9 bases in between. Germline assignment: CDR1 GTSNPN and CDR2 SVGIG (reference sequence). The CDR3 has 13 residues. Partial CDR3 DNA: TGTGCCTGGAGTGTACACGAGAGTCAGCCC. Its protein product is CAWSVHESQP. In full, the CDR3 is CAWSVHESQPQHF. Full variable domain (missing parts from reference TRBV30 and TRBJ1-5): SQTIHQWPATLVQPVGSPLSLECTVEGTSNPNLYWYRQAAGRGLQLLFYSVGIGQISSEVPQNLSASRPQDRQFILSSKKLLLSDSGFYLCAWSVHESQPQHFGDGTRLSIL.

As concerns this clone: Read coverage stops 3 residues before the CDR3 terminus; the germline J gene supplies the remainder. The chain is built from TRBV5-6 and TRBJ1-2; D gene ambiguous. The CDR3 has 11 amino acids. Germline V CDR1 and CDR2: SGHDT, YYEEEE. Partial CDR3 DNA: TGTGCCAGCAGCTTGGGGCAGGGC. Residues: CASSLGQG. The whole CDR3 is CASSLGQGYTF.

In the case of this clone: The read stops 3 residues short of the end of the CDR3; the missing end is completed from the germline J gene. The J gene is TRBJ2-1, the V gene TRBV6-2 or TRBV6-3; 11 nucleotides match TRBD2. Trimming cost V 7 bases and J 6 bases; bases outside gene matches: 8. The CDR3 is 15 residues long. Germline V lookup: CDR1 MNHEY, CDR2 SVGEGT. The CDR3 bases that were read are TGTGCCAGCAAGGAAAGTAGCGGGGGGGTCAATGAG. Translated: CASKESSGGVNE. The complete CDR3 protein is CASKESSGGVNEQFF.

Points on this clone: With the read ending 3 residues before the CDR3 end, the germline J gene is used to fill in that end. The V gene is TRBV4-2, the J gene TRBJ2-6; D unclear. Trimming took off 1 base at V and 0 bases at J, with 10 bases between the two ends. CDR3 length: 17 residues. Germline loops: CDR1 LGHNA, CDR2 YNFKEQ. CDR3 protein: CASSQVSSSSGANVLTF. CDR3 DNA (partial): TGTGCCAGCAGCCAAGTAAGCTCTAGCTCTGGGGCCAACGTC.

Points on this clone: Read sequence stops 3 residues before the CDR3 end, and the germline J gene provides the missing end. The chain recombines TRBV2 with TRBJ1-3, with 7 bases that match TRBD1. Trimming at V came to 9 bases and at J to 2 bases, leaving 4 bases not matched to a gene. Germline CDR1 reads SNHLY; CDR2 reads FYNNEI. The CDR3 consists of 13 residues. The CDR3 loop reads CARTTGAGNTIYF. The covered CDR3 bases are TGTGCCAGAACTACAGGGGCTGGAAACACC.

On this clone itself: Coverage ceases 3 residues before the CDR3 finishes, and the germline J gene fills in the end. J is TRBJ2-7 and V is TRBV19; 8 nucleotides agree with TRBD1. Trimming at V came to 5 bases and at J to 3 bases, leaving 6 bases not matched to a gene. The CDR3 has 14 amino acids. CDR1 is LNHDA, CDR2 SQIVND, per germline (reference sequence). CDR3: CASSYQTGDYEQYF. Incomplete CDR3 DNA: TGTGCCAGTAGTTACCAGACAGGGGACTACGAG.

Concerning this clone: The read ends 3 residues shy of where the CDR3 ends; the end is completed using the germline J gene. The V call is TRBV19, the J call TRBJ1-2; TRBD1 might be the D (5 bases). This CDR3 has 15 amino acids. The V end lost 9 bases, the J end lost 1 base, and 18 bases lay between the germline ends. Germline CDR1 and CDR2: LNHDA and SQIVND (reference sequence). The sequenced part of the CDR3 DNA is TGTGCCAGCCTCCCGGACGGGGGTTTTAACTATGGC. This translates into CASLPDGGFNYG. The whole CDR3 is CASLPDGGFNYGYTF. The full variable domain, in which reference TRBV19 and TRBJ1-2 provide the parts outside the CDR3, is DGGITQSPKYLFRKEGQNVTLSCEQNLNHDAMYWYRQDPGQGLRLIYYSQIVNDFQKGDIAEGYSVSREKKESFPLTVTSAQKNPTAFYLCASLPDGGFNYGYTFGSGTRLTVV.

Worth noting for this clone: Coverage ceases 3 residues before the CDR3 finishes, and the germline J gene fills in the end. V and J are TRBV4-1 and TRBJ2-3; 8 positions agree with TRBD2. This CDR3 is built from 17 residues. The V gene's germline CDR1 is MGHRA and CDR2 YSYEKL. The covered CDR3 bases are TGCGCCAGCAGCCAAGACGTAGCGGGACACCAACAAGAGACG. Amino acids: CASSQDVAGHQQET. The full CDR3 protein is CASSQDVAGHQQETQYF.

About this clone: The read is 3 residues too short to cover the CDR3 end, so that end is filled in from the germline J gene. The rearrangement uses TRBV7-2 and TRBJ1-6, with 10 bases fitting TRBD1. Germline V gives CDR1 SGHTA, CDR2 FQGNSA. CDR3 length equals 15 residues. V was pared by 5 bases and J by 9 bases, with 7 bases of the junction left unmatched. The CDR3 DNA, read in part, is TGTGCCAGCAGCATGGGACAGGGGAGGATTTCACCC. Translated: CASSMGQGRISP. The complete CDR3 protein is CASSMGQGRISPLHF.

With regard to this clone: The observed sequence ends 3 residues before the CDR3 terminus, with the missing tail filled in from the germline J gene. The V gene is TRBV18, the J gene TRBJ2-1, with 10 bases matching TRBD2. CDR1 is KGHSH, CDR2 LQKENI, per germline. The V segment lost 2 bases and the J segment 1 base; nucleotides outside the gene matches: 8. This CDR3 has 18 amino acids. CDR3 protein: CASSPFVPSGSSYNEQFF. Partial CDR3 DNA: TGTGCCAGCTCACCATTTGTGCCTAGCGGGAGTTCCTACAATGAG.

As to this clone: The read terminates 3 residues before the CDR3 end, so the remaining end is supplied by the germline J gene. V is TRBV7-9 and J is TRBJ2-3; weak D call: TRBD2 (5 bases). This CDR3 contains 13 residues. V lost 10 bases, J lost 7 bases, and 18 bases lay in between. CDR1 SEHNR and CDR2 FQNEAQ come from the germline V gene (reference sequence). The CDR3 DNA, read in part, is TGTGCCACTCATCGGGCTAGCCGGCATACG. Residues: CATHRASRHT. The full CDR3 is CATHRASRHTQYF.

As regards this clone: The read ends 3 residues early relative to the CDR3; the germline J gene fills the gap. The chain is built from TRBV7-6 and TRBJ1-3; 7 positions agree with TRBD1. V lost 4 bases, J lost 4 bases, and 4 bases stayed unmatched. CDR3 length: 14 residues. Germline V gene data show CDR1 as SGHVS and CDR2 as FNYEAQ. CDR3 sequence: CASSSQGVGNTIYF. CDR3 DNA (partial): TGTGCCAGCAGCTCTCAGGGGGTCGGAAACACC.

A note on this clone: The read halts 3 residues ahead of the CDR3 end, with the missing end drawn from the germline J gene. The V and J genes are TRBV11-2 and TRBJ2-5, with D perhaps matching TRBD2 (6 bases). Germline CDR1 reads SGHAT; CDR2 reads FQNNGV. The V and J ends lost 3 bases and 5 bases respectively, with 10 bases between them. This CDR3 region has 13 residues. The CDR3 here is CASSFGGSETQYF. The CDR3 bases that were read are TGTGCCAGCAGCTTCGGAGGGTCGGAGACC.

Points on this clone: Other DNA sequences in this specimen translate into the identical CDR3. The sequenced part of the CDR3 DNA is TGCAGTGCTAGGTGGGGGGGTCTAGATGAG. It specifies CSARWGGLDE. The whole CDR3 sequence reads CSARWGGLDEQFF. This rearrangement joins TRBV20-1 to TRBJ2-1; TRBD2 matches at 7 bases. Coverage ceases 3 residues before the CDR3 finishes, and the germline J gene fills in the end. Germline V CDR1 and CDR2: DFQATT, SNEGSKA (reference sequence). CDR3 length: 13 residues. V shed 3 bases and J 8 bases; nucleotides not matched to a gene: 7.

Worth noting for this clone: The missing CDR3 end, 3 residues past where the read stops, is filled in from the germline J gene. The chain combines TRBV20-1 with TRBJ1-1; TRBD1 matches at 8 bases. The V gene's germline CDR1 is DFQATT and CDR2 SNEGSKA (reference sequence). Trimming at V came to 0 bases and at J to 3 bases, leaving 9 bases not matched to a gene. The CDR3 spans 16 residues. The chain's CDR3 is CSARDVSQGGDTEAFF. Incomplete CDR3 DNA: TGCAGTGCTAGAGATGTTTCACAGGGGGGGGACACTGAA.

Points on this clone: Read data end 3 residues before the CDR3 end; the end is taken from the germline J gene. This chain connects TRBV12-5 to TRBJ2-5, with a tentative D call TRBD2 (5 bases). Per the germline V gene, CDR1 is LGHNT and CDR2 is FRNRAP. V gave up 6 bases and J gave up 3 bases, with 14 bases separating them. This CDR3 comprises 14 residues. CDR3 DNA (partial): TGTGCTAGTGGATTTTCACTAGTGAAAGAGACC. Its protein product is CASGFSLVKET. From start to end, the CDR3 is CASGFSLVKETQYF.